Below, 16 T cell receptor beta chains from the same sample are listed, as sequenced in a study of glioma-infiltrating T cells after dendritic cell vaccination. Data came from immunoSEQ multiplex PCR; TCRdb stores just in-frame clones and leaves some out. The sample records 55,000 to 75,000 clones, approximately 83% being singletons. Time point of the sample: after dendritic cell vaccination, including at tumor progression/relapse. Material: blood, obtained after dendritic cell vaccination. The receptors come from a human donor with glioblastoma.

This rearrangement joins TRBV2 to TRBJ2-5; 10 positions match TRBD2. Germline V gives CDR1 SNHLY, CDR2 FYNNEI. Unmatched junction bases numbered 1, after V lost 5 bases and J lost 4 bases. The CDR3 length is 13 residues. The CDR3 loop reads CASSTSGVETQYF. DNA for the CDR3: TGTGCCAGCAGTACTAGCGGGGTAGAGACCCAGTACTTC. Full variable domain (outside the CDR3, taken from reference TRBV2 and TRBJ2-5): EPEVTQTPSHQVTQMGQEVILRCVPISNHLYFYWYRQILGQKVEFLVSFYNNEISEKSEIFDDQFSVERPDGSNFTLKIRSTKLEDSAMYFCASSTSGVETQYFGPGTRLLVL.

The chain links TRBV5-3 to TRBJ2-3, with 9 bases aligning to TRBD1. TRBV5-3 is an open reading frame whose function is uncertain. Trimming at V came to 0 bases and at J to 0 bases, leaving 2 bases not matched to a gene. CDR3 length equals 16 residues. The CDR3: CARSLDRGRSTDTQYF. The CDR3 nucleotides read TGTGCCAGAAGCTTGGACAGGGGGCGAAGCACAGATACGCAGTATTTT.

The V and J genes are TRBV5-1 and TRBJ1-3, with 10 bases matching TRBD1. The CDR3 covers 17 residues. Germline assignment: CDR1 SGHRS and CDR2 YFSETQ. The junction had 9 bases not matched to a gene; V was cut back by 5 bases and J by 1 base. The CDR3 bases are TGCGCCAGCAGTTCCACCGGGACAGGGGTGTCTGGAAACACCATATATTTT. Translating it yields CASSSTGTGVSGNTIYF. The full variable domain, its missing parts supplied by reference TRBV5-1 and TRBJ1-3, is KAGVTQTPRYLIKTRGQQVTLSCSPISGHRSVSWYQQTPGQGLQFLFEYFSETQRNKGNFPGRFSGRQFSNSRSEMNVSTLELGDSALYLCASSSTGTGVSGNTIYFGEGSWLTVV.

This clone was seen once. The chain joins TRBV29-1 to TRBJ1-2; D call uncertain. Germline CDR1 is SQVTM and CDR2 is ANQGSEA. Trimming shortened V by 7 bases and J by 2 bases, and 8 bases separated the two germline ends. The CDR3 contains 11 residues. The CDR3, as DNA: TGCAGCGCAACAGAAAACTATGGCTACACCTTC. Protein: CSATENYGYTF.

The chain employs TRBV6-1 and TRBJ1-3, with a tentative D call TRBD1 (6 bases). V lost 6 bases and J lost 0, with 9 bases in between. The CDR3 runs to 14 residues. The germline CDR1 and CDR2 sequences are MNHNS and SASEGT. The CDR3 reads CASRDRPSGNTIYF. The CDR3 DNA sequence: TGTGCCAGCAGGGACAGACCCTCTGGAAACACCATATATTTT.

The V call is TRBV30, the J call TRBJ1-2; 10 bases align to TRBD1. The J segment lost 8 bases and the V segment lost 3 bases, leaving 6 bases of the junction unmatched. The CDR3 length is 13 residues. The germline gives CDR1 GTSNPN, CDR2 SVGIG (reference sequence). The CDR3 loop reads CAWSVDRGLGYTF. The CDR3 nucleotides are TGTGCCTGGAGCGTCGACAGGGGGCTCGGCTACACCTTC.

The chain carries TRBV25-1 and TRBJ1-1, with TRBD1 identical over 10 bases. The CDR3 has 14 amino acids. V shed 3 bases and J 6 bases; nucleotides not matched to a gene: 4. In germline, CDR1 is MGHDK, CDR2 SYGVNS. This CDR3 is CASSEGQGSSEAFF. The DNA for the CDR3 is TGTGCCAGCAGTGAGGGACAGGGGAGCTCTGAAGCTTTCTTT. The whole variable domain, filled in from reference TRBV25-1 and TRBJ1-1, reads EADIYQTPRYLVIGTGKKITLECSQTMGHDKMYWYQQDPGMELHLIHYSYGVNSTEKGDLSSESTVSRIRTEHFPLTLESARPSHTSQYLCASSEGQGSSEAFFGQGTRLTVV.

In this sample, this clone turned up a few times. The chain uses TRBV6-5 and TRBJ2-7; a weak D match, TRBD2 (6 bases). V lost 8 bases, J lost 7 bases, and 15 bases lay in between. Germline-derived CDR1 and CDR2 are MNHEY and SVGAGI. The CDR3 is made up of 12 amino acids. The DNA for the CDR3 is TGTGCCAGCTCTACCCCCCGGGGGGAGCAGTACTTC. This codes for CASSTPRGEQYF.

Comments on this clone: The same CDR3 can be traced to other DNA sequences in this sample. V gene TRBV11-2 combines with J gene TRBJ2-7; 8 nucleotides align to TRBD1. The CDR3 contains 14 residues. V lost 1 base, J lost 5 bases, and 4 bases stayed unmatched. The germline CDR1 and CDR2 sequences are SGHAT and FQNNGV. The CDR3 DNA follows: TGTGCCAGCAGCTTAGGTCAGGGGGCGGACGAGCAGTACTTC. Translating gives CASSLGQGADEQYF.

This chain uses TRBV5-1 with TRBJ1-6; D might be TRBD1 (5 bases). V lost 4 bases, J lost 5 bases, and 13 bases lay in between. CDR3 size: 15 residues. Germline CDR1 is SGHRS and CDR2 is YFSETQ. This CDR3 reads CASSQTDSNNSPLHF. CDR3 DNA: TGCGCCAGCAGCCAGACAGACAGCAATAATTCACCCCTCCACTTT.

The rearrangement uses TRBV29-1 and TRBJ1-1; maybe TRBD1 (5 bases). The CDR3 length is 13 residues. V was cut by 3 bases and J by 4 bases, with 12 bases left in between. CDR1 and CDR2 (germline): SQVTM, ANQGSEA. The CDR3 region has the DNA TGCAGCGTTGAGGGGCAGGGTTCCACTGAAGCTTTCTTT. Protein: CSVEGQGSTEAFF.

This CDR3 reads CASSVGTGGNSPLHF. CDR3 nucleotides: TGTGCCAGTAGTGTTGGGACAGGGGGTAATTCACCCCTCCACTTT. The rearrangement links TRBV19 to TRBJ1-6, with 11 bases identical to TRBD1. This CDR3 region has 15 residues. The V gene's germline CDR1 is LNHDA and CDR2 SQIVND (reference sequence). V was pared by 5 bases and J by 6 bases, with 3 bases of the junction left unmatched.

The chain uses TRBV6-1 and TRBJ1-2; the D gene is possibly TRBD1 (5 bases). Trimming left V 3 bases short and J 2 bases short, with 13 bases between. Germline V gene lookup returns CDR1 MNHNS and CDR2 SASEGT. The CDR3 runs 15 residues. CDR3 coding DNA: TGTGCCAGCAGTGATCAAAGGGGATCGAACTATGGCTACACCTTC. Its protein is CASSDQRGSNYGYTF.

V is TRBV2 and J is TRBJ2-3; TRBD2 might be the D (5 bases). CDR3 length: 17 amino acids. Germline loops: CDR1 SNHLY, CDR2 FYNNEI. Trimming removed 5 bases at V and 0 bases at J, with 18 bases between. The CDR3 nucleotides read TGTGCCAGCAGTTCGCGGGCGGGCGTATTAAGCACAGATACGCAGTATTTT. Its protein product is CASSSRAGVLSTDTQYF.

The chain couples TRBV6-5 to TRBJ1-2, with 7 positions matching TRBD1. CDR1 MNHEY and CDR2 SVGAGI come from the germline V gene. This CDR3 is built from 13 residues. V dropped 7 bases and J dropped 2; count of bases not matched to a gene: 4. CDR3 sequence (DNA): TGTGCCAGCATCGACAGGGAAAACTATGGCTACACCTTC. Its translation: CASIDRENYGYTF.

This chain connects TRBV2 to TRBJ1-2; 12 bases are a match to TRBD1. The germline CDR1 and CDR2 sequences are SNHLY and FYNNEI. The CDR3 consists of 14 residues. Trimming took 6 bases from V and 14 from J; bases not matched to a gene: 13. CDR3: CASSNKPGQGARTF. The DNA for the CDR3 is TGTGCCAGCAGCAATAAGCCGGGACAGGGGGCTAGAACCTTC.